A selection of T cell receptor beta chains follows, all from one sample in a study of quantifying T cell responses using KT2 cells. TCRdb redid the calling of the UMI-ligation and nested PCR reads with MiXCR, one entry per CDR3 protein. The table shows approximately 50,000 distinct CDR3 sequences, with 11% occurring only once. Sequenced input: PBMCs spiked with cells of the T cell clone KT2. These receptors were obtained from a human donor. Each CDR3 is given with its conserved first and last residue. The D gene is left open where the match is weak. Where a row states a size, it is once, few, many or the class of an expanded clone; other rows omit it.

few	TRBV3-1	TRBJ2-7	-	CASSQRGSYEQYF	TGTGCCAGCAGCCAGAGGGGCTCCTACGAGCAGTACTTC
many	TRBV20-1	TRBJ2-5	TRBD1	CSARTGQVEETQYF	TGCAGTGCTAGGACGGGACAGGTAGAAGAGACCCAGTACTTC
many	TRBV4-3	TRBJ1-4	-	CASSQDLGATNEKLFF	TGCGCCAGCAGCCAAGACCTCGGGGCAACTAATGAAAAACTGTTTTTT
-	TRBV7-7	TRBJ2-3	TRBD2	CASGLTSGGARDTQYF	TGTGCCAGCGGCTTGACTAGCGGGGGGGCCAGAGATACGCAGTATTTT
many	TRBV5-4	TRBJ2-1	TRBD1	CASSPGTDYYNEQFF	TGTGCCAGCAGCCCCGGGACAGACTATTACAATGAGCAGTTCTTC
few	TRBV12-3/TRBV12-4	TRBJ2-7	TRBD1	CASSMPPGTGNYEQYF	TGTGCCAGCAGTATGCCCCCCGGGACAGGGAACTACGAGCAGTACTTC
-	TRBV14	TRBJ2-1	TRBD1	CASNMDRGHNEQFF	TGTGCCAGCAACATGGACAGGGGGCACAATGAGCAGTTCTTC
few	TRBV20-1	TRBJ1-5	TRBD1	CSAGTGYQPQHF	TGCAGTGCCGGGACAGGCTACCAGCCCCAGCATTTT
-	TRBV7-2	TRBJ1-2	TRBD1	CASSLQGTNYGYTF	TGTGCCAGCAGCCTACAGGGGACCAACTATGGCTACACCTTC
-	TRBV4-1	TRBJ1-2	-	CASSPGANYGYTF	TGCGCCAGCAGCCCGGGGGCCAACTATGGCTACACCTTC
-	TRBV4-2	TRBJ1-5	-	CASSQSLTGNNQPQHF	TGTGCCAGCAGCCAGAGCCTGACAGGTAACAATCAGCCCCAGCATTTT
many	TRBV5-1	TRBJ2-3	-	CASSRARLETDTQYF	TGCGCCAGCAGCCGGGCCCGACTAGAGACAGATACGCAGTATTTT
many	TRBV5-6	TRBJ2-7	-	CASSSTYEQYF	TGTGCCAGCAGCTCCACCTACGAGCAGTACTTC
few	TRBV5-1	TRBJ1-1	TRBD1	CASSFSATGMNTEAFF	TGCGCCAGCAGCTTTTCCGCGACAGGGATGAACACTGAAGCTTTCTTT
-	TRBV6-1	TRBJ2-7	TRBD2	CASSGTSGAYAEQYF	TGTGCCAGCAGTGGGACTAGCGGGGCCTACGCCGAGCAGTACTTC
few	TRBV30	TRBJ2-3	-	CAWSEGSVRHTDTQYF	TGTGCCTGGAGTGAGGGGAGCGTCCGGCACACAGATACGCAGTATTTT
many	TRBV11-2	TRBJ2-3	-	CASSLAGAGTDTQYF	TGTGCCAGCAGCTTAGCCGGGGCCGGCACAGATACGCAGTATTTT
many	TRBV4-3	TRBJ2-3	-	CASSQDYQGTDTQYF	TGCGCCAGCAGCCAAGACTACCAGGGCACAGATACGCAGTATTTT
-	TRBV10-3	TRBJ2-3	-	CAISGTRPDSDTQYF	TGTGCCATCAGTGGGACCCGACCAGATTCAGATACGCAGTATTTT
-	TRBV2	TRBJ1-2	TRBD1	CASRAGTANYGYTF	TGTGCCAGCAGAGCCGGGACAGCGAACTATGGCTACACCTTC
-	TRBV6-2/TRBV6-3	TRBJ1-5	TRBD1	CASSTDRGYQPQHF	TGTGCCAGCAGCACGGACAGGGGTTATCAGCCCCAGCATTTT
few	TRBV5-6	TRBJ2-7	TRBD2	CASSGRRLAAAYEQYF	TGTGCCAGCAGCGGGAGGCGACTAGCGGCAGCCTACGAGCAGTACTTC
many	TRBV30	TRBJ2-5	-	CAWSVLDMDRIGETQYF	TGTGCCTGGAGTGTCCTCGATATGGACAGAATTGGTGAGACCCAGTACTTC
many	TRBV27	TRBJ1-1	-	CASRKRNSPLNTEAFF	TGTGCCAGCAGAAAGAGAAACAGCCCATTGAACACTGAAGCTTTCTTT
-	TRBV12-3/TRBV12-4	TRBJ1-1	-	CASSLRTVEAFF	TGTGCCAGCAGTTTGAGGACAGTTGAAGCTTTCTTT
few	TRBV14	TRBJ1-1	-	CASSQGEQMNTEAFF	TGTGCCAGCAGCCAAGGCGAACAGATGAACACTGAAGCTTTCTTT
few	TRBV12-3/TRBV12-4	TRBJ2-1	-	CASSTSYNEQFF	TGTGCCAGCAGTACCTCCTACAATGAGCAGTTCTTC
-	TRBV12-3/TRBV12-4	TRBJ1-2	-	CASSPGYGYTF	TGTGCCAGCAGCCCCGGCTATGGCTACACCTTC
-	TRBV10-2	TRBJ1-1	-	CASRTYGTIEAFF	TGCGCCAGCAGAACCTACGGGACCATTGAAGCTTTCTTT
-	TRBV7-9	TRBJ2-5	-	CASSFPSGRETQYF	TGTGCCAGCAGCTTTCCGTCAGGGAGAGAGACCCAGTACTTC
-	TRBV4-2	TRBJ2-7	-	CASSQGGSYEQYF	TGTGCCAGCAGCCAAGGTGGAAGCTACGAGCAGTACTTC
-	TRBV20-1	TRBJ2-1	TRBD2	CSAQGLAVNNEQFF	TGCAGTGCACAGGGACTAGCGGTAAACAATGAGCAGTTCTTC
few	TRBV5-1	TRBJ1-1	-	CASSLVGAMNTEAFF	TGCGCCAGCAGCTTGGTAGGGGCCATGAACACTGAAGCTTTCTTT
-	TRBV27	TRBJ1-5	-	CASSSAWEKGNQPQHF	TGTGCCAGCAGTTCAGCATGGGAAAAGGGAAATCAGCCCCAGCATTTT
-	TRBV6-6	TRBJ2-7	TRBD2	CASSDPGEGGTYEQYF	TGTGCCAGCAGTGATCCCGGGGAGGGAGGCACCTACGAGCAGTACTTC
few	TRBV2	TRBJ2-3	-	CASALRDPSTDTQYF	TGTGCCAGCGCTCTGCGGGACCCTAGCACAGATACGCAGTATTTT
-	TRBV7-8	TRBJ1-6	-	CASSIGPGTYDSPLHF	TGTGCCAGCAGCATTGGGCCCGGGACATACGATTCACCCCTCCACTTT